A single TCR beta chain is shown here with its context. Its antigen is unknown. Within the sample, other DNA sequences also encode this same CDR3. They ran version v3.0 of the immunoSEQ assay at survey level. The table came from immunoSEQ multiplex PCR; TCRdb's copy has only in-frame clones and leaves some out. The table lists around 20,000 clones, 76% of them singletons. This record comes from a study of long-term antiretroviral therapy in people with HIV. General study results and limits: HIV repertoires had narrower CDR3 length ranges than controls.

CDR1 is MNHEY, CDR2 SMNVEV, per germline (reference sequence). V shed 2 bases and J 1 base; nucleotides not matched to a gene: 6. There are 17 residues in the CDR3. At minimum, one pre-ART and two post-ART PBMC samples were obtained from each donor. Samples held about 0.95-10 million cryopreserved PBMC, and DNA extraction followed. The clonotype originates from a woman in her 50s with HIV. The chain links TRBV27 to TRBJ1-5, with 9 bases that match TRBD1. This sample comprised unsorted PBMCs, obtained 0.5 years before starting antiretroviral therapy. The CDR3, as DNA: TGTGCCAGCAGTTTAGCCTCCGGACAGGGGAGCAATCAGCCCCAGCATTTT. Translating it yields CASSLASGQGSNQPQHF.